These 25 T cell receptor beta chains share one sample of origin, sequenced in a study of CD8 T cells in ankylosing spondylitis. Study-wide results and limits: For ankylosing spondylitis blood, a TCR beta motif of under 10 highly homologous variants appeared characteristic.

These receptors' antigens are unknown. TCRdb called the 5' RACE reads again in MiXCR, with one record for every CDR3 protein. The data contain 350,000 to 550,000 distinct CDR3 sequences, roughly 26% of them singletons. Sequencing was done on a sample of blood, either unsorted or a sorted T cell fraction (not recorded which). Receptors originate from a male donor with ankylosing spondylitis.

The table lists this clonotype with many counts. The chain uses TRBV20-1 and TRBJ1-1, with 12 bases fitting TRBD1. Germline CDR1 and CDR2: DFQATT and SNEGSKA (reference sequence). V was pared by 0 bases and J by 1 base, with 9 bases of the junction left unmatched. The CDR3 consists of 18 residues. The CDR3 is CSARDPLGTGGSNTEAFF. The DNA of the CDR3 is TGCAGTGCTAGAGATCCTTTGGGGACAGGGGGCTCGAACACTGAAGCTTTCTTT.

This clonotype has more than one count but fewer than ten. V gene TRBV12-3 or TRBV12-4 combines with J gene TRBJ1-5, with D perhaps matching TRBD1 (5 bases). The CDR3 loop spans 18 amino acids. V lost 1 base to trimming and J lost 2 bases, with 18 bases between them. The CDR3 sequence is CASSLERRGGGGNQPQHF. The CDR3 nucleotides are TGTGCCAGCAGTTTAGAGCGACGGGGCGGAGGGGGCAATCAGCCCCAGCATTTT.

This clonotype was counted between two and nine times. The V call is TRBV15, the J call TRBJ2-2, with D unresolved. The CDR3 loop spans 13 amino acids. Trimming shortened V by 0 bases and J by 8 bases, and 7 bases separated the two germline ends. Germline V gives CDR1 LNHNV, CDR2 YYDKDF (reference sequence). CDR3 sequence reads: CATSRDGYGELFF. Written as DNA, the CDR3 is TGTGCCACCAGCAGAGATGGGTATGGGGAGCTGTTTTTT.

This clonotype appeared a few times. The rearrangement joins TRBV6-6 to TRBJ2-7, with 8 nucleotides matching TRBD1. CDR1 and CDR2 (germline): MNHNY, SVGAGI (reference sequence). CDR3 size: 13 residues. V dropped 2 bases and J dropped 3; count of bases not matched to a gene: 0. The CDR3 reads CASSYGTGYEQYF. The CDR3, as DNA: TGTGCCAGCAGTTACGGGACAGGCTACGAGCAGTACTTC.

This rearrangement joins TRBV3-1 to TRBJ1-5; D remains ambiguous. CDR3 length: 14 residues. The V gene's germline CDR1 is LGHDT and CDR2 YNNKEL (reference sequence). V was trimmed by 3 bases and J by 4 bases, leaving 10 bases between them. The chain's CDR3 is CASSQGVLNQPQHF. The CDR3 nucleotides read TGTGCCAGCAGCCAGGGCGTTTTAAATCAGCCCCAGCATTTT.

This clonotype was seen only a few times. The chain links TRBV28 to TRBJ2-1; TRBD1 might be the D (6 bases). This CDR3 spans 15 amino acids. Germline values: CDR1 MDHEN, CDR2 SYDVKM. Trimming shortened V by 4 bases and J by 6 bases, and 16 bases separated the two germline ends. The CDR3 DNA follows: TGTGCCAGCAGTTCGCCGCAGGGGCTAAGCAATGAGCAGTTCTTC. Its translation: CASSSPQGLSNEQFF. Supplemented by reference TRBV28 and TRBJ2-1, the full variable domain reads DVKVTQSSRYLVKRTGEKVFLECVQDMDHENMFWYRQDPGLGLRLIYFSYDVKMKEKGDIPEGYSVSREKKERFSLILESASTNQTSMYLCASSSPQGLSNEQFFGPGTRLTVL.

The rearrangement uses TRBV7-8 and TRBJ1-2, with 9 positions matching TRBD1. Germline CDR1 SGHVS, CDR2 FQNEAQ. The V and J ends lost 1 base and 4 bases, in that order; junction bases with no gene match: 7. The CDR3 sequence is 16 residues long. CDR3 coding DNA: TGTGCCAGCAGCTTAGGGGACAGGGCACATTCCTATGGCTACACCTTC. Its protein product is CASSLGDRAHSYGYTF.

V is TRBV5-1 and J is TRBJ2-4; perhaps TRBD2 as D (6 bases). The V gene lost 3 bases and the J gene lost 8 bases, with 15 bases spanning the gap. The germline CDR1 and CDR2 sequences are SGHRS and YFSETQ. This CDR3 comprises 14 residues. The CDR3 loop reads CASSSTRESHIQYF. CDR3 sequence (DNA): TGCGCCAGCAGCTCGACCCGGGAGTCTCACATTCAGTACTTC.

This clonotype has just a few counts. CDR3 region: CASSLGGRASGEQYV. The CDR3 nucleotides are TGCGCCAGCAGCTTGGGAGGCAGGGCATCGGGAGAGCAGTACGTC. The chain combines TRBV5-1 with TRBJ2-7; D tentatively reads TRBD1 or TRBD2 (5 bases each). V lost 0 bases to trimming and J lost 7 bases, with 17 bases between them. Germline CDR1 is SGHRS and CDR2 is YFSETQ. This CDR3 has 15 amino acids.

The CDR3 reads CAISDLVGGRTDTQYF. The CDR3 coding sequence is TGTGCCATCAGCGACTTAGTGGGAGGGAGGACAGATACGCAGTATTTT. This rearrangement joins TRBV10-3 to TRBJ2-3; 7 bases are shared with TRBD2. Germline CDR1 is ENHRY and CDR2 is SYGVKD. The V and J ends lost 6 bases and 3 bases, in that order; junction bases with no gene match: 12. The length of the CDR3 is 16 residues.

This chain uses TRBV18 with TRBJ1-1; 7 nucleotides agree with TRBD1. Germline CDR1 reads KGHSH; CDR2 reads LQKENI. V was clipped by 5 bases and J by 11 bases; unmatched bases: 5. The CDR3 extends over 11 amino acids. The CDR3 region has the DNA TGTGCCAGCTCAACCGACAGGGAGGCTTTCTTT. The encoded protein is CASSTDREAFF. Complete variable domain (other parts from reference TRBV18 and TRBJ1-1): NAGVMQNPRHLVRRRGQEARLRCSPMKGHSHVYWYRQLPEEGLKFMVYLQKENIIDESGMPKERFSAEFPKEGPSILRIQQVVRGDSAAYFCASSTDREAFFGQGTRLTVV.

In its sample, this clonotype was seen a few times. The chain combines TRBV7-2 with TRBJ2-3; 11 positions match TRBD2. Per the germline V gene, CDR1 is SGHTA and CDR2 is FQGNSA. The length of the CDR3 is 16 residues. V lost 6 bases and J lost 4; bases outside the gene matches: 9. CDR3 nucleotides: TGTGCCAGCAGGCGACTAGCGGGAACGGTCGCAGATACGCAGTATTTT. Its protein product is CASRRLAGTVADTQYF.

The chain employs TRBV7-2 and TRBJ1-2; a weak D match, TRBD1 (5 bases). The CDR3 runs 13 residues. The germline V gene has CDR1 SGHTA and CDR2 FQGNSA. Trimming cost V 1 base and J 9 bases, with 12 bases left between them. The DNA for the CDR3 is TGTGCCAGCAGCTTAGTCGGGGGAGAGCGCTACACCTTC. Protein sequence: CASSLVGGERYTF.

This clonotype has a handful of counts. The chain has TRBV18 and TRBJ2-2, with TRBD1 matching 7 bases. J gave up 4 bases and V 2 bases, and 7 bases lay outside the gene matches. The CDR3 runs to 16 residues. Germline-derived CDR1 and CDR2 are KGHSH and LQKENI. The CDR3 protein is CASSPNRQGLTGELFF. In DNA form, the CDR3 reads TGTGCCAGCTCACCAAACCGACAGGGCCTCACCGGGGAGCTGTTTTTT. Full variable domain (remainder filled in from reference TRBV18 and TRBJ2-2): NAGVMQNPRHLVRRRGQEARLRCSPMKGHSHVYWYRQLPEEGLKFMVYLQKENIIDESGMPKERFSAEFPKEGPSILRIQQVVRGDSAAYFCASSPNRQGLTGELFFGEGSRLTVL.

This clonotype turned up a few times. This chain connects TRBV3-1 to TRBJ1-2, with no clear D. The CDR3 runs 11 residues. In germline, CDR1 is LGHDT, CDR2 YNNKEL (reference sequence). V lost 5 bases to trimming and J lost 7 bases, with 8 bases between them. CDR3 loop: CASSVDGGYTF. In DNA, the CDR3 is TGTGCCAGCAGCGTCGATGGTGGCTACACCTTC.

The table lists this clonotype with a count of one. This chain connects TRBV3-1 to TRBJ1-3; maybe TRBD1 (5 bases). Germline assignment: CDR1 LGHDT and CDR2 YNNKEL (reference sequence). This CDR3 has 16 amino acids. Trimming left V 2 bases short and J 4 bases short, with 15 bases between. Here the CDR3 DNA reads TGTGCCAGCAGCCAACTCACAGGAGCCCTAGGAAACACCATATATTTT. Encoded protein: CASSQLTGALGNTIYF.

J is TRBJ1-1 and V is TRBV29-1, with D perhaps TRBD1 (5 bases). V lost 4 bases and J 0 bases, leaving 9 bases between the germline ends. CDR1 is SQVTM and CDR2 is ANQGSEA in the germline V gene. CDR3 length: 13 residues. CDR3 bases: TGCAGCGTTGGGGGGGTAATGAACACTGAAGCTTTCTTT. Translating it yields CSVGGVMNTEAFF.

In DNA form, the CDR3 reads TGTGCCAGTAGTATAGCTAGCGGGAATAGGAATGAGCAGTTCTTC. It yields the protein CASSIASGNRNEQFF. The V call is TRBV19, the J call TRBJ2-1; 9 positions match TRBD2. This CDR3 is built from 15 residues. Germline V CDR1 and CDR2: LNHDA, SQIVND (reference sequence). V gave up 1 base and J gave up 7 bases; unmatched junction bases: 5.

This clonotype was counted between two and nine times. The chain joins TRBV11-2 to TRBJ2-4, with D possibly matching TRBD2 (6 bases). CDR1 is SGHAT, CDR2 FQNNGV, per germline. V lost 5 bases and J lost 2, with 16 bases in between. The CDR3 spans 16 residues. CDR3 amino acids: CASSQAEGLSKNIQYF. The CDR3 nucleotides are TGTGCCAGCAGCCAAGCGGAGGGTTTGTCCAAAAACATTCAGTACTTC.

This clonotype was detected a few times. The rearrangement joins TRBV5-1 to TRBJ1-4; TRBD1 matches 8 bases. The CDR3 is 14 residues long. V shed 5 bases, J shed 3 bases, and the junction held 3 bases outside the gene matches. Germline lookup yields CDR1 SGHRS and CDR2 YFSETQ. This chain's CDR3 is CASRDRESNEKLFF. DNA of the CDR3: TGCGCCAGCAGGGACAGGGAATCTAATGAAAAACTGTTTTTT.

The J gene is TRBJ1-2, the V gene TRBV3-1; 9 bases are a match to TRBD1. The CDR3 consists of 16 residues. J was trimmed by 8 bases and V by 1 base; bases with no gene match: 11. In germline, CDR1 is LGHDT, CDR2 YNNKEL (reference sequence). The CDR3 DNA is TGTGCCAGCAGCCAAGGGACAGGGGTGCCCATCGCGGGCTACACCTTC. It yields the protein CASSQGTGVPIAGYTF.

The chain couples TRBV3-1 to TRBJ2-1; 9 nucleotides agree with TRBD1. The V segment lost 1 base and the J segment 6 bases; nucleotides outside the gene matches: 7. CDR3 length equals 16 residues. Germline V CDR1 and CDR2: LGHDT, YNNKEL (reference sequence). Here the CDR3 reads CASSQGPGQGSNEQFF. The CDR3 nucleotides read TGTGCCAGCAGCCAAGGACCGGGACAGGGTAGCAATGAGCAGTTCTTC.

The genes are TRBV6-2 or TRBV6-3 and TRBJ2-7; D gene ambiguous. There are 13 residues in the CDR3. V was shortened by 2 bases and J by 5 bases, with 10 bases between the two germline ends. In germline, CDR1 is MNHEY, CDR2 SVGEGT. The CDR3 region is CASSYPPLHEQYV. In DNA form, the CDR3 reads TGTGCCAGCAGTTACCCCCCGCTCCACGAGCAGTACGTC.

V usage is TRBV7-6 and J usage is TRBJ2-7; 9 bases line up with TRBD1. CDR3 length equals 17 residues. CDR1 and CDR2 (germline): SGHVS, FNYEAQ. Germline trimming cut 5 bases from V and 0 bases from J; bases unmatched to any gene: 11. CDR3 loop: CASSHPGQGIGSYEQYV. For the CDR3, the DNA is TGTGCCAGCAGCCACCCGGGACAGGGAATAGGCTCCTACGAGCAGTACGTC.

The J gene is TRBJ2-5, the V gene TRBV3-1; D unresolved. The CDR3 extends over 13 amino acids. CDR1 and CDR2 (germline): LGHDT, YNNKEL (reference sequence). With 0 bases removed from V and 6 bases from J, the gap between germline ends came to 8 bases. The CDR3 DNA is TGTGCCAGCAGCCAAGATGGTCCACAGACCCAGTACTTC. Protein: CASSQDGPQTQYF.